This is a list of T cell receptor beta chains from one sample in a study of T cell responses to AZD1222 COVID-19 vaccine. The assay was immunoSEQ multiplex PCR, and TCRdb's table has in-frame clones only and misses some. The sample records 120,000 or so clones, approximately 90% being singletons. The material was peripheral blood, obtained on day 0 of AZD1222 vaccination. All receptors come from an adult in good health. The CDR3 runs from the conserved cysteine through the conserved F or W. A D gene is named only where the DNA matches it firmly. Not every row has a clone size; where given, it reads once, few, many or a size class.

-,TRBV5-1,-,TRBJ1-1,CASSLGLVTEAFF,TGCGCCAGCAGCCTGGGCCTAGTCACTGAAGCTTTCTTT
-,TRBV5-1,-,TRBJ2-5,CASSLSDRGLGETQYF,TGCGCCAGCAGCCTGTCCGACCGGGGGCTGGGGGAGACCCAGTACTTC
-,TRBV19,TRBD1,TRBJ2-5,CASSLAAGGIGETQYF,TGTGCCAGTAGCCTGGCGGCAGGGGGAATTGGGGAGACCCAGTACTTC
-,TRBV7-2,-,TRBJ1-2,CASSVYGDGYTF,TGTGCCAGCAGCGTTTACGGGGATGGCTACACCTTC
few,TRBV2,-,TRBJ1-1,CASSEGLTIGSEAFF,TGTGCCAGCAGTGAGGGGCTAACTATCGGTTCTGAAGCTTTCTTT
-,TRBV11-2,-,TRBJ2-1,CASSLAPAGSYNEQFF,TGTGCCAGCAGCTTAGCTCCAGCTGGCTCCTACAATGAGCAGTTCTTC
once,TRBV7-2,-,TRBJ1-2,CASSLPMGGANYGYTF,TGTGCCAGCAGTCTCCCTATGGGGGGCGCTAACTATGGCTACACCTTC
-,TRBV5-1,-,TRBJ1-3,CASSLDRDPGNTIYF,TGCGCCAGCAGCTTGGACAGGGATCCTGGAAACACCATATATTTT
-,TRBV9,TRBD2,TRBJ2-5,CASSVGASGGVETQYF,TGTGCCAGCAGCGTAGGGGCTAGCGGGGGGGTAGAGACCCAGTACTTC
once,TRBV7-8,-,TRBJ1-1,CASSSATPRGDTEAFF,TGTGCCAGCAGCTCAGCCACCCCCCGGGGGGACACTGAAGCTTTCTTT
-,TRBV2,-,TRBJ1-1,CASSRDRPRNTEAFF,TGTGCCAGCAGTAGGGACCGACCACGGAACACTGAAGCTTTCTTT
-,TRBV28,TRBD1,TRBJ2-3,CASIPGTGSRRTDTQYF,TGTGCCAGCATTCCCGGGACAGGGAGCAGGAGGACAGATACGCAGTATTTT
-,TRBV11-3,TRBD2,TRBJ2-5,CASSRGTSGAETQYF,TGTGCCAGCAGCCGGGGGACTAGCGGGGCCGAGACCCAGTACTTC
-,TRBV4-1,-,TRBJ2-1,CASSQEGRVSNEQFF,TGCGCCAGCAGCCAAGAAGGCAGGGTGTCCAATGAGCAGTTCTTC
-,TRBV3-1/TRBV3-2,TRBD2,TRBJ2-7,CASSPAGLAAYEQYF,TGTGCCAGCAGCCCCGCGGGACTAGCTGCATACGAGCAGTACTTC
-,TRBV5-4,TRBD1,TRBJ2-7,CASRRDAADRGYEQYF,TGTGCCAGCAGGCGGGATGCCGCGGACAGGGGCTACGAGCAGTACTTC
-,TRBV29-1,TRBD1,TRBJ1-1,CSVLQGRTEAFF,TGCAGCGTCCTACAGGGGCGGACTGAAGCTTTCTTT
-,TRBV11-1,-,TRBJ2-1,CASSSVGTRDRREQFF,TGTGCCAGCAGCTCAGTCGGCACTCGAGATCGTCGTGAGCAGTTCTTC
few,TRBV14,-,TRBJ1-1,CASSQIGREITEAFF,TGTGCCAGCAGCCAAATAGGCCGGGAGATCACTGAAGCTTTCTTT
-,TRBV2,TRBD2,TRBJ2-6,CASQGGVAGVAGANVLTF,TGTGCCAGTCAAGGAGGGGTAGCGGGAGTCGCTGGGGCCAACGTCCTGACTTTC
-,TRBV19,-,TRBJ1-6,CASSIDEQGNNSPLHF,TGTGCCAGTAGTATAGATGAACAGGGAAATAATTCACCCCTCCACTTT
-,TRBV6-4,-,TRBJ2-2,CASSDSWTATGELFF,TGTGCCAGCAGTGACTCGTGGACAGCCACCGGGGAGCTGTTTTTT
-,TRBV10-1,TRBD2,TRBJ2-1,CASSESVTGGPLGEQFF,TGCGCCAGCAGTGAGTCTGTAACGGGAGGGCCCCTTGGGGAGCAGTTCTTC
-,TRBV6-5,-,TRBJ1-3,CASSYSGRRGNTIYF,TGTGCCAGCAGTTACTCAGGGCGTCGAGGAAACACCATATATTTT
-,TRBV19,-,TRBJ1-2,CASTPGATGYTF,TGTGCCAGTACCCCCGGGGCCACTGGCTACACCTTC
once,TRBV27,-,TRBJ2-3,CASKLGQYTDTQYF,TGTGCCAGCAAGCTAGGACAGTACACAGATACGCAGTATTTT
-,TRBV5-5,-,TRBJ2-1,CARRAPPRHSYNEQFF,TGTGCCAGGAGGGCCCCCCCACGGCACTCCTACAATGAGCAGTTCTTC
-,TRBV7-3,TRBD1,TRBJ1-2,CASSLSGTVDYGYTF,TGTGCCAGCAGCTTAAGCGGGACAGTAGACTATGGCTACACCTTC
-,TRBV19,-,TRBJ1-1,CASRTSYQLNTEAFF,TGTGCCAGTAGGACCTCGTACCAGTTGAACACTGAAGCTTTCTTT
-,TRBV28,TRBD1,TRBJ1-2,CATNLGQRRGYGYTF,TGTGCCACCAACCTGGGACAGCGACGGGGCTATGGCTACACCTTC
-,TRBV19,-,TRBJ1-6,CATRNRADNSPLHF,TGTGCCACCCGTAATCGGGCCGATAATTCACCCCTCCACTTT
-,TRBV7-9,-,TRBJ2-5,CASSLVGGAGETQYF,TGTGCCAGCAGCTTAGTCGGAGGGGCAGGAGAGACCCAGTACTTC
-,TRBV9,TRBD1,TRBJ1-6,CASSEEGGAGRNSPLHF,TGTGCCAGCAGCGAGGAAGGGGGCGCGGGTCGGAATTCACCCCTCCACTTT
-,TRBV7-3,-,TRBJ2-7,CASSLTWSGTYEQYF,TGTGCCAGCAGCTTAACCTGGTCGGGCACCTACGAGCAGTACTTC
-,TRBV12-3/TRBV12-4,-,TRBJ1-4,CASSLHQGEKLFF,TGTGCCAGCAGTTTACACCAGGGCGAAAAACTGTTTTTT
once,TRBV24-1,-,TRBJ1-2,CATSDGVTSYGYTF,TGTGCCACCAGTGATGGGGTGACCAGCTATGGCTACACCTTC
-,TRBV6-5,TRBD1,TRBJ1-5,CASIVGTDSNQPQHF,TGTGCCAGCATTGTGGGGACAGATAGCAATCAGCCCCAGCATTTT
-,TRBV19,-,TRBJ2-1,CASSIDLETVAYNEQFF,TGTGCCAGTAGTATAGATCTGGAGACAGTCGCTTACAATGAGCAGTTCTTC
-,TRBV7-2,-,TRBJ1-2,CASSFLQGYGYTF,TGTGCCAGCAGCTTCCTACAGGGCTATGGCTACACCTTC
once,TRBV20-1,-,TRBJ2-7,CSADRRDEQYF,TGCAGCGCGGACCGGCGCGACGAGCAGTACTTC
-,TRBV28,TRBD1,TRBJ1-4,CASSSLQVTGPSNEKLFF,TGTGCCAGCAGTTCCCTGCAGGTGACAGGGCCATCTAATGAAAAACTGTTTTTT
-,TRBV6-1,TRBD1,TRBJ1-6,CASSEAWTGQSPLHF,TGTGCCAGCAGTGAAGCTTGGACAGGGCAATCACCCCTCCACTTT
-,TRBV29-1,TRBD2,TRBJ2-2,CSGAVASGGGGELFF,TGCAGCGGAGCAGTGGCTAGCGGGGGGGGCGGGGAGCTGTTTTTT
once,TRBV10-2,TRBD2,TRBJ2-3,CATKLAGADTQYF,TGCGCCACCAAACTAGCGGGAGCGGATACGCAGTATTTT
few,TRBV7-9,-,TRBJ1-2,CASSVSVGGAGGYTF,TGTGCCAGCAGCGTTAGTGTGGGGGGCGCAGGTGGCTACACCTTC
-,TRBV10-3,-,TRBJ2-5,CAISEFEETQYF,TGTGCCATCAGTGAGTTCGAAGAGACCCAGTACTTC
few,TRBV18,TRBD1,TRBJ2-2,CASSSTGGRTGELFF,TGTGCCAGCTCATCTACAGGGGGCCGCACCGGGGAGCTGTTTTTT